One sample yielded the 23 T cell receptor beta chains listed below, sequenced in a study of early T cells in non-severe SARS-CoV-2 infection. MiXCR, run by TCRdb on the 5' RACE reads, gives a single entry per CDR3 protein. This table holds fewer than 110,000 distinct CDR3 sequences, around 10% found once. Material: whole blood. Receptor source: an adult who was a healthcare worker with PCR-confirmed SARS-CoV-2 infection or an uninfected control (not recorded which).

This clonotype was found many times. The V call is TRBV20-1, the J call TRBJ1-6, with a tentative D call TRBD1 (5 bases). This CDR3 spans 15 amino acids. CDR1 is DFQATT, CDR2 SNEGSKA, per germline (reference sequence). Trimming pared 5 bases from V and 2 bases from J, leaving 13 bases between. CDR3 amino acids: CSALVRGAYNSPLHF. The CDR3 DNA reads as TGCAGTGCTCTGGTCCGGGGGGCCTATAATTCACCCCTCCACTTT.

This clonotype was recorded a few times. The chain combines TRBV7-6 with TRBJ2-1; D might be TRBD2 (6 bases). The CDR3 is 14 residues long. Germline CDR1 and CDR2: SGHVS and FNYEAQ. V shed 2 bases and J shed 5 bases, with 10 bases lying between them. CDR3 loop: CASSLIGSNNEQFF. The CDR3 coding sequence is TGTGCCAGCAGCTTAATCGGGAGTAACAATGAGCAGTTCTTC. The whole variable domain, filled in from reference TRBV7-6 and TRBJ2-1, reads GAGVSQSPRYKVTKRGQDVALRCDPISGHVSLYWYRQALGQGPEFLTYFNYEAQQDKSGLPNDRFSAERPEGSISTLTIQRTEQRDSAMYRCASSLIGSNNEQFFGPGTRLTVL.

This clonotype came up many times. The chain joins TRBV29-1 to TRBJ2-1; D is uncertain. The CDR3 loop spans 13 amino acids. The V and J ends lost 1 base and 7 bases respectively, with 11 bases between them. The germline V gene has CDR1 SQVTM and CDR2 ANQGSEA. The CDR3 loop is CSVEVGPRNEQFF. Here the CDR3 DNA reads TGCAGCGTTGAAGTCGGACCCCGAAATGAGCAGTTCTTC.

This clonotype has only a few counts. For the CDR3, the DNA is TGTGCCAGCAGTTTAGGGCAAGAGACCCAGTACTTC. Its translation is CASSLGQETQYF. This chain connects TRBV28 to TRBJ2-5; no definite D call. The V and J ends lost 2 bases and 2 bases respectively, with 3 bases between them. Per germline, CDR1 MDHEN and CDR2 SYDVKM. The CDR3 loop spans 12 amino acids.

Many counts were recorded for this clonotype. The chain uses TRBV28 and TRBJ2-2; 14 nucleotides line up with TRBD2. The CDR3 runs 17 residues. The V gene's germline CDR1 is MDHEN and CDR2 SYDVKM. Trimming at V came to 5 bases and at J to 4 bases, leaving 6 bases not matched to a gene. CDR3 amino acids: CASSPGTSGRGTGELFF. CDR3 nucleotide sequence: TGTGCCAGCAGTCCCGGGACTAGCGGGAGAGGCACCGGGGAGCTGTTTTTT.

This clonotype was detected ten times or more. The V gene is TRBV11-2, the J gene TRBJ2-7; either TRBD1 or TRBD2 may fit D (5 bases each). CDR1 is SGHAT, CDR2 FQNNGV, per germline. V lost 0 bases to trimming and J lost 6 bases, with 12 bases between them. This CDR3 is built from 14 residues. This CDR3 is CASSLDPGTSEQYF. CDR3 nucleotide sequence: TGTGCCAGCAGCTTAGATCCAGGGACCAGCGAGCAGTACTTC.

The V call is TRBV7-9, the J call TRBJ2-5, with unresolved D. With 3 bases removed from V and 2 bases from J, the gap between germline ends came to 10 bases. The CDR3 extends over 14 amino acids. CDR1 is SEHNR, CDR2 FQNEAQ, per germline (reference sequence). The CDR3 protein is CASSFSRGQETQYF. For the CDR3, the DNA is TGTGCCAGCAGCTTTTCCCGCGGACAAGAGACCCAGTACTTC.

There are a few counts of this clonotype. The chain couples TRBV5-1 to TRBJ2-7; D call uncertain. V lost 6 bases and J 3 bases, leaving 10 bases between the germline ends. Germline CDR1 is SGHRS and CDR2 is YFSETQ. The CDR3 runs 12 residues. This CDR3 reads CASTLVLYEQYF. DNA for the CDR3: TGCGCCAGCACCCTCGTCCTCTACGAGCAGTACTTC.

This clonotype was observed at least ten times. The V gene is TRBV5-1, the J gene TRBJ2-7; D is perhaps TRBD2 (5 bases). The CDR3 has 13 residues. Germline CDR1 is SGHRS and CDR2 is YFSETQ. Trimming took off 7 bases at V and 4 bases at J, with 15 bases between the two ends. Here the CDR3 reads CASGETGKYEQYF. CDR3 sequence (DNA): TGCGCCAGCGGGGAAACCGGGAAATACGAGCAGTACTTC.

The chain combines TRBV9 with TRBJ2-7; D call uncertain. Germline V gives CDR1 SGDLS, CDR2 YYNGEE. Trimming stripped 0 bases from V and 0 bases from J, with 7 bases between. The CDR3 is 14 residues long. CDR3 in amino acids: CASSVETHSYEQYF. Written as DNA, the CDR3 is TGTGCCAGCAGCGTAGAGACTCACTCCTACGAGCAGTACTTC.

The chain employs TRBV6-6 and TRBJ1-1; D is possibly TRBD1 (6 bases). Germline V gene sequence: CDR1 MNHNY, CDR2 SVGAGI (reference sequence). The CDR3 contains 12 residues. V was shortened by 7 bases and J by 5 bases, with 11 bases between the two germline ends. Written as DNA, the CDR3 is TGTGCCAGCACCCAGCAGGGGACTGAAGCTTTCTTT. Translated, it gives CASTQQGTEAFF.

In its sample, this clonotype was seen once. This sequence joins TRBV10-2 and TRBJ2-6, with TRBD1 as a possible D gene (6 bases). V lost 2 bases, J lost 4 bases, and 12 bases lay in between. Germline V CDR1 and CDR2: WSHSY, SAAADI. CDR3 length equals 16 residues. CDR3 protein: CASSEMGAQGANVLTF. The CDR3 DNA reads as TGCGCCAGCAGTGAGATGGGGGCGCAGGGGGCCAACGTCCTGACTTTC.

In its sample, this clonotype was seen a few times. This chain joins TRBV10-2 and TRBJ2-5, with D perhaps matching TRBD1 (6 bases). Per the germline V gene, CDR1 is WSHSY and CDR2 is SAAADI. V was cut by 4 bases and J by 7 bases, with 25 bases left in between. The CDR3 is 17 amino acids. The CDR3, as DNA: TGCGCCAGCAGTGGACACCAGTTCAGGGGCGGGTCCCGGACCCAGTACTTC. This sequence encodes CASSGHQFRGGSRTQYF.

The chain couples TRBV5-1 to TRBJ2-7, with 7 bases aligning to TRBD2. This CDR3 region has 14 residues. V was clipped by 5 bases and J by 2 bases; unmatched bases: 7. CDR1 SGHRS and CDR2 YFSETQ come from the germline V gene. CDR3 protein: CASRASGSTYEQYF. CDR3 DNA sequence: TGCGCCAGCAGAGCTAGCGGATCAACCTACGAGCAGTACTTC.

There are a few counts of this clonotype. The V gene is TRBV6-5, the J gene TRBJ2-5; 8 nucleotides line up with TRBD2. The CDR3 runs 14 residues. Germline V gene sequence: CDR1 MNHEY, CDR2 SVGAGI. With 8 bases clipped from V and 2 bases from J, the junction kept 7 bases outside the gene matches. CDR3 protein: CASSGGRSQETQYF. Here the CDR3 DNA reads TGTGCCAGCTCTGGCGGGAGGAGTCAAGAGACCCAGTACTTC.

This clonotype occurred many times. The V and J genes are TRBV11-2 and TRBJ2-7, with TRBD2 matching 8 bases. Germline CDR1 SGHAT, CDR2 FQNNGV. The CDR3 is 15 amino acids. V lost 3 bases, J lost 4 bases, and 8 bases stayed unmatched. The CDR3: CASSLQREIPYEQYF. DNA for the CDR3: TGTGCCAGCAGCTTGCAGCGGGAGATTCCTTACGAGCAGTACTTC.

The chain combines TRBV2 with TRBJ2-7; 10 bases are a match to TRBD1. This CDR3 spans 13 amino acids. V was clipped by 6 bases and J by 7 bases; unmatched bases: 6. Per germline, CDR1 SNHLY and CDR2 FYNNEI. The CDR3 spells CASRKTGGEEQYF. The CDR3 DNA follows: TGTGCCAGCAGAAAGACAGGGGGCGAGGAGCAGTACTTC.

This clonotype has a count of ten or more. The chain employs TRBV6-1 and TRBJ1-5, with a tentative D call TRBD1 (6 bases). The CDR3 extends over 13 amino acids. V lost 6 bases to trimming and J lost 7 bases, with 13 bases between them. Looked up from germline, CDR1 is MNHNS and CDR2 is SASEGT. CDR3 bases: TGTGCCAGCAGACCAGCCGGGGGCCAGCCCCAGCATTTT. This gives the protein CASRPAGGQPQHF.

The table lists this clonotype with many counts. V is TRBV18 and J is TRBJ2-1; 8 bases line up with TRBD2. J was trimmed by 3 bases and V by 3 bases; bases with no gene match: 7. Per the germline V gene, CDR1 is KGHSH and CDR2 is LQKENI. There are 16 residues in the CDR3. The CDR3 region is CASSPYAGTSYNEQFF. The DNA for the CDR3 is TGTGCCAGCTCACCGTATGCCGGGACTAGCTACAATGAGCAGTTCTTC.

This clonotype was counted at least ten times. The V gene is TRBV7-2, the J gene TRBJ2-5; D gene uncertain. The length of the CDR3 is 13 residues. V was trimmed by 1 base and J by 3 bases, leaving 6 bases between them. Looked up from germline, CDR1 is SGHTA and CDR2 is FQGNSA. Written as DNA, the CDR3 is TGTGCCAGCAGCTTAGTCCGGGAAGAGACCCAGTACTTC. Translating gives CASSLVREETQYF.

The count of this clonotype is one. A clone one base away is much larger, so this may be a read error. CDR3 loop: CASSLGITGELFF. The DNA of the CDR3 is TGTGCCAGCAGCTTAGGGATCACCGGGGAGCTGTTTTTT. J is TRBJ2-2 and V is TRBV7-2; D not resolved. CDR3 size: 13 residues. V was clipped by 1 base and J by 4 bases, with 4 bases between them. The germline V gene encodes CDR1 SGHTA and CDR2 FQGNSA.

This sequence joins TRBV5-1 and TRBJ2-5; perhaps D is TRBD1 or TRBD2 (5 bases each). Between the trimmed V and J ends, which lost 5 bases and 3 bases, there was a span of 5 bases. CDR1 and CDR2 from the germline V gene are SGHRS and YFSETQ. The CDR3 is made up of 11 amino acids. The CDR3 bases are TGCGCCAGCAGGGGGGAAGAGACCCAGTACTTC. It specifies CASRGEETQYF.

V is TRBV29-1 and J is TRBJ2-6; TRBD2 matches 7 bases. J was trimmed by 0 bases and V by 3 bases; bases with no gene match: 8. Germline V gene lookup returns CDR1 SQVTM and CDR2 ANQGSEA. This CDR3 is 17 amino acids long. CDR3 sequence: CSVEGGTSSSGANVLTF. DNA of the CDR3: TGCAGCGTTGAGGGAGGGACGTCCAGCTCTGGGGCCAACGTCCTGACTTTC.